This T cell receptor beta chain was sequenced for a study of T cells expressing NK-cell markers. About the study: Sorted CD3+CD56-NKG2C+, CD3+CD56+NKG2C+ and CD3+CD56+NKG2C- T cells supplied the TCR beta repertoires.

TCRdb re-called the 5' RACE reads and shows each CDR3 protein once, DNA omitted. The clone table shows about 460,000 distinct CDR3 sequences, with the ten largest holding 1.4%. CDR1 and CDR2 from the germline V gene are LGHDT and YNNKEL (reference sequence). There are 13 residues in the CDR3. This clonotype originated in a woman aged 50 to 60 in good health. The chain has TRBV3-1 and TRBJ2-2; TCRdb picks TRBD1, but there is no DNA to check that call. The sequenced material came from blood T cells: a sorted CD56 or NKG2C T cell subset, CD4+ or CD8+ T cells, or bulk PBMC T cells (not recorded which). CDR3 amino acids: CASSQVGGGELFF.